The source of this T cell receptor (beta chain) is a study of T-cell memory formation after mild COVID-19 (dated by TCRdb to 2020 to 2023). Broadly, across the study: TCR sequence clusters from the two donors were found to be largely donor specific. In a couple of donors, T-cell clones that expanded and contracted after mild COVID-19 were tracked by sequencing TCRalpha and TCRbeta repertoires over time. Two young, previously healthy adult volunteers, one female and one male, were included in the cohort. Summary of the overall study and its limitations: Contracting CD4+ clones turned up mainly in the CM and EM memory subsets, whereas EMRA was where CD8+ clones were enriched. Clones contracting from day 15 to 85 had balanced CD4/CD8 phenotypes, while a second wave expanding from day 15 to 37 was biased towards CD4+. Only a couple of mild cases were covered by the study, and larger cohorts that include severe cases with pre-infection samples were considered necessary. Whether the second-wave clones peaking on day 37 were SARS-CoV-2 specific was not confirmed. The detection of some responding clones in pre-infection memory suggests that pre-existing cross-reactive memory T cells joined the SARS-CoV-2 response.

The CDR3 runs 13 residues from the cysteine to the phenylalanine. Kept here is only the CDR3 DNA, which spans 39 bases and is read in frame from base 1. The germline V gene (reference sequence) supplies CDR1 DFQATT and CDR2 SNEGSKA. For sequencing, an Illumina NovaSeq 6000 was employed. cDNA libraries for TCRalpha and TCRbeta were prepared by 5'RACE using constant-segment primers, with sample barcodes and unique molecular identifiers added. Trizol reagent was used to extract RNA from every sample. Amplification of the libraries took two PCR steps, and the second step added a second sample barcode plus Illumina TruSeq adapters. Sequencing of libraries was performed on an Illumina NovaSeq with 2 x 150 bp paired-end reads. The authors processed their data as follows. Demultiplexing of reads and collapsing into UMI-guided consensus sequences were performed with migec v1.2.7. Using mixcr v2.1.11, the UMI consensuses were aligned to TRA and TRB V and J templates and assembled into clonotypes. Expanded or contracted clonotypes were those called significant by both edgeR and NoisET, with noise models trained on biological replicates. edgeR calls used a false discovery rate-adjusted p below 0.01 and a log2 fold-change threshold of 1. As an exploratory analysis of dynamics, PCA with hierarchical clustering was applied to max-normalized trajectories of the 1000 most abundant clonotypes. The CD4 or CD8 phenotype of responding clones was assigned using the separately sequenced CD4+ and CD8+ repertoires. In TCRdb, the public reads were trimmed at Q25 with fastp and aligned with MiXCR, with productive beta chains retained. Entries that share a CDR3 protein sequence are merged under the most common genes and DNA. The V and J calls come from TCRdb's annotation, not from the publication. This sample lists approximately 570,000 distinct CDR3 sequences; roughly 18% were detected once. Around 12% of the sample is taken by the ten largest.

PBMCs were isolated by Ficoll-Paque density gradient centrifugation. This clonotype showed up just a few times. Its antigen remains undetermined. One base away there is no much larger clone; base qualities are not given. The source of this sequence is an adult woman who had mild COVID-19 (a few samples of this study predate the infection). The sample titles of this study are shuffled in the database, so cell type and time point are left out; the donor was told from shared clones. The rearranged segments are TRBV20-1 and TRBJ2-1, with 9 bases matching TRBD1. Source material: PBMCs or a T cell subset sorted from them (not recorded which). In nucleotides, the sequence is TGCAGGGTTCCCGGGACAGGGAACAATGAGCAGTTCTTC. Translated, it gives CRVPGTGNNEQFF.